A selection of T cell receptor beta chains follows, all from one sample in a study of T cell responses to AZD1222 COVID-19 vaccine. Measured with immunoSEQ multiplex PCR; TCRdb has only the in-frame clones, and not every one. The sample holds 150,000 to 200,000 clones; 75% to 90% are singletons and the top ten take about 6.9%. Sequencing used peripheral blood, obtained on day 0 of AZD1222 vaccination. These receptors came from an adult in good health. CDR3s include the opening cysteine and the closing phenylalanine or tryptophan. Fields, in order: clone size, V gene, J gene, D gene, CDR3 protein, CDR3 DNA. The D gene is left open where the match is weak. Clone size, where shown, is once, few, many, or a class for clones that have expanded.

abundance: -
v_gene: TRBV5-1
j_gene: TRBJ1-3
d_gene: TRBD1
CDR3aa: CASSNGDRSSGNTIYF
CDR3nt: TGCGCCAGCAGCAATGGGGACAGGAGCTCTGGAAACACCATATATTTT

abundance: -
v_gene: TRBV2
j_gene: TRBJ1-4
d_gene: -
CDR3aa: CASSEDPPFTGNEKLFF
CDR3nt: TGTGCCAGCAGTGAAGACCCCCCGTTCACGGGTAATGAAAAACTGTTTTTT

abundance: -
v_gene: TRBV6-4
j_gene: TRBJ1-5
d_gene: TRBD1
CDR3aa: CATTRVDRDNQPQHF
CDR3nt: TGTGCCACCACTCGGGTAGACAGGGATAATCAGCCCCAGCATTTT

abundance: -
v_gene: TRBV18
j_gene: TRBJ2-6
d_gene: TRBD1
CDR3aa: CASSPQTGVGANVLTF
CDR3nt: TGTGCCAGCTCACCACAAACAGGGGTTGGGGCCAACGTCCTGACTTTC

abundance: -
v_gene: TRBV5-6
j_gene: TRBJ1-1
d_gene: -
CDR3aa: CASGLGVRNTEAFF
CDR3nt: TGTGCCAGCGGTCTAGGGGTAAGGAACACTGAAGCTTTCTTT

abundance: -
v_gene: TRBV7-2
j_gene: TRBJ2-7
d_gene: TRBD2
CDR3aa: CASSLVSGGDYEQYF
CDR3nt: TGTGCCAGCAGCTTAGTGAGCGGGGGGGACTACGAGCAGTACTTC

abundance: few
v_gene: TRBV7-6
j_gene: TRBJ1-1
d_gene: TRBD1
CDR3aa: CASSYGTGEGTEAFF
CDR3nt: TGTGCCAGCAGCTATGGGACAGGGGAAGGCACTGAAGCTTTCTTT

abundance: -
v_gene: TRBV6-5
j_gene: TRBJ1-1
d_gene: -
CDR3aa: CASSSGPEGEAFF
CDR3nt: TGTGCCAGCAGTTCGGGACCCGAGGGGGAAGCTTTCTTT

abundance: -
v_gene: TRBV19
j_gene: TRBJ2-1
d_gene: TRBD1
CDR3aa: CASSIDLSTGLNNEQFF
CDR3nt: TGTGCCAGTAGTATAGATCTATCGACAGGGCTGAACAATGAGCAGTTCTTC

abundance: -
v_gene: TRBV2
j_gene: TRBJ1-2
d_gene: TRBD1
CDR3aa: CAGRGTSYGYTF
CDR3nt: TGTGCGGGCAGGGGGACGTCCTATGGCTACACCTTC

abundance: -
v_gene: TRBV14
j_gene: TRBJ2-7
d_gene: TRBD1
CDR3aa: CASSFTPGTGAYEQYF
CDR3nt: TGTGCCAGCAGCTTCACCCCCGGGACAGGGGCCTACGAGCAGTACTTC

abundance: -
v_gene: TRBV6-5
j_gene: TRBJ1-6
d_gene: -
CDR3aa: CAIKAGLQNSPLHF
CDR3nt: TGTGCCATCAAGGCGGGACTGCAGAATTCACCCCTCCACTTT

abundance: -
v_gene: TRBV12-3/TRBV12-4
j_gene: TRBJ1-6
d_gene: -
CDR3aa: CASSFSPNSPLHF
CDR3nt: TGTGCCAGCAGTTTTTCCCCTAATTCACCCCTCCACTTT

abundance: -
v_gene: TRBV5-1
j_gene: TRBJ1-6
d_gene: TRBD1
CDR3aa: CASREGTGLKSYNSPLHF
CDR3nt: TGCGCCAGCAGAGAAGGGACAGGGCTGAAATCCTATAATTCACCCCTCCACTTT

abundance: -
v_gene: TRBV6-1
j_gene: TRBJ2-3
d_gene: -
CDR3aa: CASSEARRGYTDTQYF
CDR3nt: TGTGCCAGCAGTGAAGCGCGGAGGGGATACACAGATACGCAGTATTTT

abundance: -
v_gene: TRBV29-1
j_gene: TRBJ1-2
d_gene: TRBD1
CDR3aa: CSVTGTEQPTNYGYTF
CDR3nt: TGCAGCGTCACAGGGACAGAACAACCCACTAACTATGGCTACACCTTC

abundance: -
v_gene: TRBV10-3
j_gene: TRBJ2-7
d_gene: -
CDR3aa: CAITPYEGPTYEQYF
CDR3nt: TGTGCCATCACCCCATATGAGGGACCAACCTACGAGCAGTACTTC

abundance: -
v_gene: TRBV30
j_gene: TRBJ1-3
d_gene: -
CDR3aa: CAWSVASSGNTIYF
CDR3nt: TGTGCCTGGAGTGTAGCGAGCTCTGGAAACACCATATATTTT

abundance: -
v_gene: TRBV18
j_gene: TRBJ1-1
d_gene: TRBD1
CDR3aa: CASSTGQGEAFF
CDR3nt: TGTGCCAGCTCAACAGGACAGGGGGAAGCTTTCTTT

abundance: -
v_gene: TRBV7-2
j_gene: TRBJ2-7
d_gene: -
CDR3aa: CASSERDLPVYEQYF
CDR3nt: TGTGCCAGCAGCGAACGTGACCTCCCCGTGTACGAGCAGTACTTC

abundance: -
v_gene: TRBV11-1
j_gene: TRBJ2-3
d_gene: TRBD2
CDR3aa: CASSPGLGTDTQYF
CDR3nt: TGTGCCAGCAGCCCCGGACTAGGCACAGATACGCAGTATTTT

abundance: -
v_gene: TRBV4-1
j_gene: TRBJ2-5
d_gene: TRBD2
CDR3aa: CASSLTAGAKETQYF
CDR3nt: TGCGCCAGCAGCCTAACAGCGGGAGCCAAAGAGACCCAGTACTTC

abundance: -
v_gene: TRBV4-1
j_gene: TRBJ2-2
d_gene: TRBD2
CDR3aa: CASSQESSSGAGELFF
CDR3nt: TGCGCCAGCAGCCAAGAGAGTTCTAGCGGGGCCGGGGAGCTGTTTTTT

abundance: -
v_gene: TRBV9
j_gene: TRBJ2-2
d_gene: TRBD2
CDR3aa: CASSVPAGRGGNTGELFF
CDR3nt: TGTGCCAGCAGCGTGCCCGCGGGGAGGGGCGGGAACACCGGGGAGCTGTTTTTT

abundance: -
v_gene: TRBV5-8
j_gene: TRBJ1-5
d_gene: -
CDR3aa: CASSLDRDIQPQHF
CDR3nt: TGTGCCAGCAGCTTGGATCGGGACATTCAGCCCCAGCATTTT

abundance: -
v_gene: TRBV29-1
j_gene: TRBJ2-3
d_gene: -
CDR3aa: CSVADGTDTQYF
CDR3nt: TGCAGCGTCGCCGACGGTACAGATACGCAGTATTTT

abundance: -
v_gene: TRBV25-1
j_gene: TRBJ2-1
d_gene: -
CDR3aa: CASSEITVAPRVYNEQFF
CDR3nt: TGTGCCAGCAGTGAGATTACGGTAGCGCCCCGCGTTTACAATGAGCAGTTCTTC

abundance: -
v_gene: TRBV28
j_gene: TRBJ2-5
d_gene: -
CDR3aa: CASSLVRETQYF
CDR3nt: TGTGCCAGCAGTTTAGTTAGGGAGACCCAGTACTTC

abundance: -
v_gene: TRBV11-1
j_gene: TRBJ1-2
d_gene: TRBD1
CDR3aa: CASSLGQGINYGYTF
CDR3nt: TGTGCCAGCAGCTTAGGACAGGGGATTAACTATGGCTACACCTTC

abundance: -
v_gene: TRBV10-3
j_gene: TRBJ2-5
d_gene: -
CDR3aa: CAISGRRETQYF
CDR3nt: TGTGCCATCAGTGGCCGGAGGGAGACCCAGTACTTC

abundance: -
v_gene: TRBV5-1
j_gene: TRBJ2-1
d_gene: -
CDR3aa: CASSSISGTREGYEQFF
CDR3nt: TGCGCCAGCAGCTCGATTTCCGGGACTCGAGAGGGGTATGAGCAGTTCTTC

abundance: -
v_gene: TRBV7-9
j_gene: TRBJ1-5
d_gene: -
CDR3aa: CASSLGNQPQHF
CDR3nt: TGTGCCAGCAGCTTAGGAAATCAGCCCCAGCATTTT

abundance: once
v_gene: TRBV19
j_gene: TRBJ1-2
d_gene: -
CDR3aa: CASSTAGSGYTF
CDR3nt: TGTGCCAGTAGTACGGCAGGGTCCGGCTACACCTTC

abundance: -
v_gene: TRBV12-3/TRBV12-4
j_gene: TRBJ1-1
d_gene: -
CDR3aa: CASSFYARGAFF
CDR3nt: TGTGCCAGCAGTTTTTATGCACGGGGCGCTTTCTTT

abundance: -
v_gene: TRBV3-1/TRBV3-2
j_gene: TRBJ2-6
d_gene: -
CDR3aa: CASSRSSGANVLTF
CDR3nt: TGTGCCAGCAGCCGTAGTTCTGGGGCCAACGTCCTGACTTTC

abundance: -
v_gene: TRBV28
j_gene: TRBJ1-4
d_gene: -
CDR3aa: CASSLAAAHEKLFF
CDR3nt: TGTGCCAGCAGTTTGGCGGCGGCACATGAAAAACTGTTTTTT

abundance: -
v_gene: TRBV9
j_gene: TRBJ2-1
d_gene: -
CDR3aa: CASSVEQIYNEQFF
CDR3nt: TGTGCCAGCAGCGTAGAACAGATCTACAATGAGCAGTTCTTC

abundance: -
v_gene: TRBV4-1
j_gene: TRBJ2-1
d_gene: TRBD2
CDR3aa: CASSQAGTSGYNEQFF
CDR3nt: TGCGCCAGCAGCCAAGCAGGGACTAGCGGATACAATGAGCAGTTCTTC

abundance: few
v_gene: TRBV4-2
j_gene: TRBJ1-5
d_gene: -
CDR3aa: CASSQGTHNQPQHF
CDR3nt: TGTGCCAGCAGCCAAGGGACACACAATCAGCCCCAGCATTTT

abundance: -
v_gene: TRBV5-1
j_gene: TRBJ2-2
d_gene: -
CDR3aa: CASSLVGTSNTGELFF
CDR3nt: TGCGCCAGCAGCTTGGTTGGGACATCGAACACCGGGGAGCTGTTTTTT

abundance: -
v_gene: TRBV28
j_gene: TRBJ1-6
d_gene: -
CDR3aa: CASSRPGANNSPLHF
CDR3nt: TGTGCCAGCAGCCGTCCGGGGGCAAATAATTCACCCCTCCACTTT

abundance: -
v_gene: TRBV9
j_gene: TRBJ2-3
d_gene: TRBD1
CDR3aa: CASSVLISGGKTDTQYF
CDR3nt: TGTGCCAGCAGCGTTCTCATATCAGGGGGTAAGACAGATACGCAGTATTTT

abundance: -
v_gene: TRBV30
j_gene: TRBJ2-5
d_gene: TRBD2
CDR3aa: CAFSGLAGVGTQYF
CDR3nt: TGTGCCTTCTCTGGACTAGCGGGGGTCGGGACCCAGTACTTC

abundance: -
v_gene: TRBV18
j_gene: TRBJ2-5
d_gene: -
CDR3aa: CASSPALLEGETLYF
CDR3nt: TGTGCCAGCTCACCCGCATTGCTAGAAGGAGAGACCCTGTACTTC

abundance: -
v_gene: TRBV27
j_gene: TRBJ1-4
d_gene: TRBD1
CDR3aa: CASSPGQGKLANEKLFF
CDR3nt: TGTGCCAGCAGTCCGGGACAGGGGAAGTTGGCTAATGAAAAACTGTTTTTT

abundance: -
v_gene: TRBV5-1
j_gene: TRBJ2-4
d_gene: TRBD1
CDR3aa: CASMGDRAGIQYF
CDR3nt: TGCGCCAGCATGGGGGACAGGGCGGGCATTCAGTACTTC

abundance: -
v_gene: TRBV7-3
j_gene: TRBJ1-1
d_gene: -
CDR3aa: CASSLSEVTEAFF
CDR3nt: TGTGCCAGCAGCTTAAGTGAAGTCACTGAAGCTTTCTTT

abundance: -
v_gene: TRBV4-3
j_gene: TRBJ2-2
d_gene: -
CDR3aa: CASSQDSGLRSNTGELFF
CDR3nt: TGCGCCAGCAGCCAAGATTCCGGGCTACGATCGAACACCGGGGAGCTGTTTTTT

abundance: once
v_gene: TRBV19
j_gene: TRBJ2-5
d_gene: TRBD1
CDR3aa: CASSIAGGETQYF
CDR3nt: TGTGCCAGTAGTATAGCAGGGGGAGAGACCCAGTACTTC

abundance: -
v_gene: TRBV18
j_gene: TRBJ2-3
d_gene: TRBD2
CDR3aa: CASSPGGADTQYF
CDR3nt: TGTGCCAGCTCACCGGGAGGGGCAGATACGCAGTATTTT

abundance: -
v_gene: TRBV9
j_gene: TRBJ2-1
d_gene: -
CDR3aa: CASSVGWLAPDNEQFF
CDR3nt: TGTGCCAGCAGCGTAGGGTGGCTAGCGCCCGACAATGAGCAGTTCTTC